These 18 T cell receptor beta chains originate from one sample sequenced in a study of human T cells and chemical hapten exposure. The total RNA was obtained from whole blood that was not fractionated. From the 5' RACE reads, TCRdb called clonotypes with MiXCR, one entry per CDR3 protein. The sample yields about 140,000 distinct CDR3 sequences, around 4.4% seen once. These receptors were taken from a female donor in good health.

On this clonotype: A read error may be the cause here, since a much bigger clone is one base away. The genes are TRBV6-6 and TRBJ1-1, with D maybe TRBD1 (6 bases). The CDR3 loop spans 13 amino acids. The germline CDR1 and CDR2 sequences are MNHNY and SVGAGI (reference sequence). The CDR3 loop reads CASSYTQGTEASF. CDR3 nucleotides: TGTGCCAGCAGTTACACCCAGGGGACTGAAGCTTCCTTT.

The table lists this clonotype with a few counts. The V gene is TRBV18, the J gene TRBJ2-7; tentative D call: TRBD1 (6 bases). V lost 3 bases, J lost 6 bases, and 12 bases lay in between. Germline V gene lookup returns CDR1 KGHSH and CDR2 LQKENI. This CDR3 has 13 amino acids. CDR3 region: CASSPPQGFEQYF. In nucleotides, the CDR3 is TGTGCCAGCTCACCGCCACAGGGTTTCGAGCAGTACTTC.

This clonotype was counted ten times or more. The CDR3 protein is CASSLYPRQGAWRGEQFF. CDR3 coding DNA: TGTGCCAGCAGCTTATACCCTCGACAGGGGGCGTGGAGGGGTGAGCAGTTCTTC. The V call is TRBV7-2, the J call TRBJ2-1; 10 nucleotides line up with TRBD1. The trim removed 2 bases at V and 9 bases at J, leaving 16 bases unmatched. Germline assignment: CDR1 SGHTA and CDR2 FQGNSA. CDR3 length: 18 amino acids. The complete variable domain, with remaining parts taken from reference TRBV7-2 and TRBJ2-1, reads GAGVSQSPSNKVTEKGKDVELRCDPISGHTALYWYRQSLGQGLEFLIYFQGNSAPDKSGLPSDRFSAERTGGSVSTLTIQRTQQEDSAVYLCASSLYPRQGAWRGEQFFGPGTRLTVL.

This clonotype was observed at least ten times. The chain is built from TRBV5-1 and TRBJ1-2; unclear D gene. CDR1 and CDR2 from the germline V gene are SGHRS and YFSETQ. V lost 3 bases and J lost 6, with 15 bases in between. CDR3 size: 14 residues. For the CDR3, the DNA is TGCGCCAGCAGCTCTCTTCCGGGTCAGGATGGCTACACCTTC. Amino acid sequence: CASSSLPGQDGYTF.

This clonotype was seen many times. The chain has TRBV20-1 and TRBJ2-5; perhaps D is TRBD1 or TRBD2 (5 bases each). Trimming left V 5 bases short and J 1 base short, with 20 bases between. Germline CDR1 and CDR2: DFQATT and SNEGSKA (reference sequence). The CDR3 sequence is 16 residues long. In DNA form, the CDR3 reads TGCAGTGCTCATGGGACGGGGCGGGTAGGCCAAGAGACCCAGTACTTC. Protein: CSAHGTGRVGQETQYF.

This clonotype was observed at least ten times. The chain recombines TRBV6-6 with TRBJ1-5; TRBD1 matches at 7 bases. CDR1 is MNHNY, CDR2 SVGAGI, per germline (reference sequence). This CDR3 spans 15 amino acids. Losses at the gene ends were 4 bases for V and 3 bases for J; bases not matched to a gene: 6. In DNA, the CDR3 is TGTGCCAGCAGTTCCGCCGGGACAGTCAATCAGCCCCAGCATTTT. Residues: CASSSAGTVNQPQHF.

This clonotype showed up many times. The rearrangement joins TRBV20-1 to TRBJ2-1, with 10 bases aligning to TRBD2. The CDR3 runs 14 residues. With V trimmed by 2 bases and J by 5 bases, 3 bases remained unmatched. The germline gives CDR1 DFQATT, CDR2 SNEGSKA (reference sequence). The CDR3 reads CSARLAGDHNEQFF. The CDR3 coding sequence is TGCAGTGCTAGACTAGCGGGGGACCACAATGAGCAGTTCTTC.

This clonotype was found many times. V and J are TRBV5-8 and TRBJ2-3; no firm D call. Between the trimmed V and J ends, which lost 0 bases and 3 bases, there was a span of 11 bases. Germline V CDR1 and CDR2: SGHTS, YDEGEE. The CDR3 sequence is 15 residues long. The CDR3 nucleotides read TGTGCCAGCAGCTTGGGAGTAGGTGGGACAGATACGCAGTATTTT. This encodes CASSLGVGGTDTQYF.

This clonotype has ten or more counts. The rearrangement joins TRBV5-1 to TRBJ2-3, with D tentatively TRBD1 (6 bases). V shed 0 bases and J shed 1 base, with 9 bases lying between them. CDR3 size: 15 residues. CDR1 and CDR2 from the germline V gene are SGHRS and YFSETQ. CDR3 protein: CASSLAPGGTDTQYF. The CDR3 DNA is TGCGCCAGCAGCTTGGCTCCAGGGGGCACAGATACGCAGTATTTT.

This clonotype was observed at least ten times. The V call is TRBV12-3 or TRBV12-4, the J call TRBJ1-6; TRBD1 aligns across 10 bases. V gave up 5 bases and J gave up 0 bases; unmatched junction bases: 13. The CDR3 contains 20 residues. CDR3 coding DNA: TGTGCCAGCAGTCCAACCGGGGACAGGGGAAGGAGCTCCTATAATTCACCCCTCCACTTT. Its translation: CASSPTGDRGRSSYNSPLHF.

This clonotype was detected ten times or more. The DNA of the CDR3 is TGTGCCAGCAGCTTAGGTACACCGACCGCCAAAAACATTCAGTACTTC. It yields the protein CASSLGTPTAKNIQYF. The chain is built from TRBV7-2 and TRBJ2-4; D remains ambiguous. Germline lookup yields CDR1 SGHTA and CDR2 FQGNSA. The V gene lost 1 base and the J gene lost 1 base, with 11 bases spanning the gap. The CDR3 totals 16 residues.

About this clonotype: Being one base from a much bigger clone, this may be a read error. The rearrangement uses TRBV3-1 and TRBJ1-5; D ambiguous. The germline gives CDR1 LGHDT, CDR2 YNNKEL (reference sequence). The CDR3 loop spans 14 amino acids. CDR3 coding DNA: TGTGCCAGCGGCCAAGATTACCTTAATCAGCCCCAGCATTTT. It specifies CASGQDYLNQPQHF.

This clonotype was seen ten or more times. The V and J genes are TRBV20-1 and TRBJ1-1; 7 nucleotides match TRBD1. The V segment lost 6 bases and the J segment 4 bases; nucleotides outside the gene matches: 11. This CDR3 has 14 amino acids. Germline V lookup: CDR1 DFQATT, CDR2 SNEGSKA (reference sequence). CDR3 amino acids: CSAPDRASGTEAFF. In nucleotides, the CDR3 is TGCAGTGCCCCCGACAGGGCATCGGGCACTGAAGCTTTCTTT.

This clonotype came up a few times. The CDR3 bases are TGTGCCAGCAGCTTATACTGGGGGGTCTCCTACAATGAGCAGTTCTTC. This codes for CASSLYWGVSYNEQFF. The gene calls are TRBV11-1 and TRBJ2-1, with D possibly matching TRBD2 (6 bases). Germline V gene sequence: CDR1 SGHAT, CDR2 FQDESV (reference sequence). This CDR3 contains 16 residues. Trimming cost V 2 bases and J 0 bases, with 11 bases left between them.

As to this clonotype: A much larger clone lies one base from this, so it may be a read error. The gene calls are TRBV5-5 and TRBJ2-7; TRBD2 might be the D (5 bases). Per germline, CDR1 SGHKS and CDR2 YYEKEE (reference sequence). CDR3 size: 15 residues. The ends were cut back, 0 bases at V and 4 bases at J, with 14 bases in the middle. CDR3 amino acids: CASSLAGMCNYEQYF. Written as DNA, the CDR3 is TGTGCCAGCAGCTTGGCGGGGATGTGTAATTACGAGCAGTACTTC.

Many counts were recorded for this clonotype. The chain uses TRBV7-2 and TRBJ2-7; 7 bases match TRBD1. CDR1 SGHTA and CDR2 FQGNSA come from the germline V gene. V dropped 1 base and J dropped 4; count of bases not matched to a gene: 4. The CDR3 runs 14 residues. In nucleotides, the CDR3 is TGTGCCAGCAGCTTAGGGACAGGAATATACGAGCAGTACTTC. It specifies CASSLGTGIYEQYF.

In the case of this clonotype: A much larger clone is a single base away; this may be a read error. The rearrangement joins TRBV28 to TRBJ1-1; tentatively, D is TRBD1 (5 bases). This CDR3 spans 15 amino acids. Germline V gives CDR1 MDHEN, CDR2 SYDVKM. The CDR3 spells CTSIGGKGWHTEAFF. DNA for the CDR3: TGTACCAGCATTGGGGGGAAGGGGTGGCACACTGAAGCTTTCTTT.

This clonotype was picked up many times. This chain uses TRBV20-1 with TRBJ1-1; D is ambiguous. The CDR3 totals 13 residues. Germline V CDR1 and CDR2: DFQATT, SNEGSKA (reference sequence). The germline V and J ends were trimmed by 2 bases and 4 bases, with 11 bases remaining between them. Written as DNA, the CDR3 is TGCAGTGCTAGATATGGTGGGCCCACTGAAGCTTTCTTT. This encodes CSARYGGPTEAFF.